The clone carrying this T cell receptor (beta chain) was detected once. The antigen remains undetermined. Through a sample-barcoded 5' primer and a J-beta primer mix, a second PCR was run for 7 to 11 cycles. Paired-end reads containing CDR3 totaled no fewer than 2.5 million for each sample. TCRdb re-derived calls from the 5' RACE reads in MiXCR, one entry per CDR3 protein. Of over 600,000 distinct CDR3 sequences in the sample, less than 45% were seen once. These data belong to a study of blood T cells in healthy people across ages. Study conclusions and caveats: Older age coincided with a roughly linear decline in TCR beta diversity per million T cells.

The sequence derives from a man aged 80 or over in good health. Material for sequencing was blood.

The CDR3 sequence is CASRHGTGGINYGYTF. The CDR3 coding sequence is TGCGCCAGCAGGCACGGGACAGGGGGGATTAACTATGGCTACACCTTC. The V call is TRBV5-1, the J call TRBJ1-2; 11 bases line up with TRBD1. V lost 5 bases and J lost 1; bases outside the gene matches: 7. The CDR3 is 16 residues long. CDR1 is SGHRS and CDR2 is YFSETQ in the germline V gene.